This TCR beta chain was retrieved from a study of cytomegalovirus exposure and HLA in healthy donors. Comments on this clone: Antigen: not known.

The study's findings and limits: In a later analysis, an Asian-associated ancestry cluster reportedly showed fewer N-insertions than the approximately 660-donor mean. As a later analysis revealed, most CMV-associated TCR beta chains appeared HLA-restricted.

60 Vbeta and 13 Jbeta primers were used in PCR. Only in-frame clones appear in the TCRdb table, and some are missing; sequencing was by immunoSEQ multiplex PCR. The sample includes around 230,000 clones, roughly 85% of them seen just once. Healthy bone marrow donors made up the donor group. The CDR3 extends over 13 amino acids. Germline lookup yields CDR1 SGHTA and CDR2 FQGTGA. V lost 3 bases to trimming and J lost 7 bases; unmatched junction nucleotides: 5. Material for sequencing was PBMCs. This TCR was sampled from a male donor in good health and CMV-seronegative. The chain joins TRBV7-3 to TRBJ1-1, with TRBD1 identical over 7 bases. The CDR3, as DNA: TGTGCCAGCAGCTTTGACAGGGTAAATGAAGCTTTCTTT. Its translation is CASSFDRVNEAFF.